Listed below are T cell receptor beta chains from one sample, sequenced in a study of cytomegalovirus exposure and HLA in healthy donors. This table comes from immunoSEQ multiplex PCR, and its TCRdb copy is limited to in-frame clones, with some not included. The sample consists of about 130,000 clones, around 77% of them appearing once. The sequenced sample consisted of PBMCs. The receptor set was obtained from a man aged 25 to 45 in good health and CMV-seronegative. CDR3s include the opening cysteine and the closing phenylalanine or tryptophan. Each record gives: CDR3 protein, CDR3 DNA, V gene, J gene, clone size, D gene. D genes are given only for firm matches. Expanded clones are given a class, and other clones once, few, many or no size at all.

CASSLAVSGYEQYF	TGTGCCAGCAGCTTAGCGGTTAGCGGTTACGAGCAGTACTTC	TRBV7-8	TRBJ2-7	.	.
CASSFRDPTNEKLFF	TGTGCCAGCAGCTTTCGAGATCCAACTAATGAAAAACTGTTTTTT	TRBV7-9	TRBJ1-4	.	.
CASSYRGSTEAFF	TGTGCCAGCAGTTACAGGGGGAGCACTGAAGCTTTCTTT	TRBV2	TRBJ1-1	.	TRBD1
CASSLVRGGGPKTYGYTF	TGTGCCAGCAGCTTAGTCCGAGGAGGGGGCCCAAAAACCTATGGCTACACCTTC	TRBV11-2	TRBJ1-2	.	TRBD1
CASSVSRGSGETQYF	TGTGCCAGTAGTGTATCTCGAGGGTCCGGGGAGACCCAGTACTTC	TRBV19	TRBJ2-5	.	.
CATSRAGGGSQPQHF	TGTGCCACCAGCAGAGCGGGAGGGGGGAGTCAGCCCCAGCATTTT	TRBV15	TRBJ1-5	few	.
CASSDQDRGINSPLHF	TGTGCCAGTAGTGACCAGGACAGGGGGATTAATTCACCCCTCCACTTT	TRBV19	TRBJ1-6	.	TRBD1
CASGDRLNEQYF	TGTGCCAGCGGGGACAGGCTGAACGAGCAGTACTTC	TRBV27	TRBJ2-7	.	TRBD1
CASNPGQGTNYGYTF	TGTGCCAGCAATCCGGGACAGGGGACCAACTATGGCTACACCTTC	TRBV2	TRBJ1-2	.	TRBD1
CASSLGQGAGFGYTF	TGCGCCAGCAGCCTAGGACAGGGGGCAGGGTTTGGCTACACCTTC	TRBV4-3	TRBJ1-2	.	TRBD1
CASTGNRNQPQHF	TGCGCCAGCACCGGGAACCGCAATCAGCCCCAGCATTTT	TRBV23-1	TRBJ1-5	.	.
CASSQDRIGTGDYEQYF	TGCGCCAGCAGCCAAGATAGGATAGGGACAGGGGACTACGAGCAGTACTTC	TRBV4-3	TRBJ2-7	.	TRBD1
CASSLSKGGTEAFF	TGCGCCAGCAGCCTATCAAAAGGGGGCACTGAAGCTTTCTTT	TRBV4-3	TRBJ1-1	.	.
CASSLGTSGSIEETQYF	TGCGCCAGCAGCTTGGGGACTAGCGGGAGTATTGAAGAGACCCAGTACTTC	TRBV5-1	TRBJ2-5	.	TRBD2